This T cell receptor beta chain was obtained from a study of tumor-infiltrating lymphocytes in localized non-small cell lung cancer. V lost 0 bases to trimming and J lost 2 bases, with 6 bases between them. This CDR3 region has 14 residues. In germline, CDR1 is SGHRS, CDR2 YFSETQ. The repertoire was sequenced with immunoSEQ multiplex PCR; TCRdb's copy has only in-frame clones and lacks some. The sample shows 11,000 or so clones, about 86% of them seen only once. This clonotype originated in a human donor with non-small cell lung cancer. The sequencing sample was made of uninvolved lung tissue not adjacent to the tumor. This sequence joins TRBV5-1 and TRBJ1-3; D uncertain. In nucleotides, the CDR3 is TGCGCCAGCAGCTTGGGGGCTACTGGAAACACCATATATTTT. It yields the protein CASSLGATGNTIYF.